Reported below is one T cell receptor beta chain. Its antigen is not known. Anyone with autoimmune disease history or systemic immunosuppression was excluded. This CDR3 has 13 amino acids. Deletions cut 1 base from V and 1 base from J, with 5 bases between. CDR1 and CDR2 from the germline V gene are SGHDT and YYEEEE. This specimen belongs to a study of OX40 agonist ivuxolimab in advanced cancers. Study summary: Ivuxolimab, an antibody acting as an agonist of OX40 (CD134), was used to treat patients.

Study findings and constraints: Near-lowest levels of clonal expansion characterized partial responders at 0.1-3.0 mg/kg. By week 6 at 0.1 to 3.0 mg/kg, blood CD4+ and CD8+ T cells had expanded clonally.

TCRdb's table, derived via immunoSEQ multiplex PCR, lists solely in-frame clones and lacks some. The table lists roughly 100,000 clones, around 96% of them singletons, with roughly 2% in the top ten. This clonotype was sampled from an adult with an advanced solid tumor such as melanoma, head and neck, liver or kidney cancer. Sample: CD4+ or CD8+ T cells sorted from blood, taken in a trial of the OX40 agonist ivuxolimab. The chain employs TRBV5-6 and TRBJ1-1; unclear D gene. As DNA, the CDR3 is TGTGCCAGCAGCTTGACCCCGAACACTGAAGCTTTCTTT. Translated: CASSLTPNTEAFF.